This T cell receptor (beta chain) was identified during a study of control samples from healthy donors and cancer patients (dated by TCRdb to 2018 to 2021). With respect to this clone: Its antigen target is currently unknown. Base qualities were left out, and no much larger clone turns up one base away.

Trimming removed 5 bases from V and 5 bases from J; the gene matches leave 5 bases unexplained. Spanning cysteine to phenylalanine, the CDR3 consists of 14 amino acids. Only the CDR3 DNA stays, 42 bases, in frame from base 1. CDR1 and CDR2 are drawn from the germline V gene: KGHDR, SFDVKD. Receptor amplification or capture employed the immunoSEQ multiplex PCR assay. Not all clones reach the TCRdb copy of this immuneACCESS table, which keeps in-frame sequences only. Checked studies attribute under half of the gap to unresolved V genes and leave the rest unexplained. In this sample the table shows about 94,000 clones, approximately 90% of which occur a single time. The top ten clonotypes cover 3% to 4.5% of the sample.

Recombination linked TRBV24-1 to TRBJ2-1; 7 central nucleotides agree with TRBD1. The sample was blood. The sequence derives from a woman in her late teens or twenties in good health. The base sequence is TGTGCCACCAGTGGACAGGGTAACCACAATGAGCAGTTCTTC. This codes for CATSGQGNHNEQFF.